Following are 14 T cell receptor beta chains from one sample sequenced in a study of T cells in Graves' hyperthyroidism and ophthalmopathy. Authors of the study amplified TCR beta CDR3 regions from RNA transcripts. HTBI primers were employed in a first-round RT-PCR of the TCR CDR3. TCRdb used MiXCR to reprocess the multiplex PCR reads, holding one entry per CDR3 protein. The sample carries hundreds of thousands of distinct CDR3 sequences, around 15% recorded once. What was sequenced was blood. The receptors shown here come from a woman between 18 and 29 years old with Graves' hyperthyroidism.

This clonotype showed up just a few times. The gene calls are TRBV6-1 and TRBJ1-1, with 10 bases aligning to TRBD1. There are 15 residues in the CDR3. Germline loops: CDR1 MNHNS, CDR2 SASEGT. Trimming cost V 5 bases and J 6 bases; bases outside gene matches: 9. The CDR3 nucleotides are TGTGCCAGCAGTTCGTCCCGGGACAGGGGAGCTGAAGCTTTCTTT. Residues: CASSSSRDRGAEAFF.

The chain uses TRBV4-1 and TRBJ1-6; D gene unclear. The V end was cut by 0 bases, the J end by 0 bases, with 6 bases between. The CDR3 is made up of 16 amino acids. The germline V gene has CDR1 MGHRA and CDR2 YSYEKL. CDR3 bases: TGCGCCAGCAGCCAAGATCCTAGCTCCTATAATTCACCCCTCCACTTT. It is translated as CASSQDPSSYNSPLHF.

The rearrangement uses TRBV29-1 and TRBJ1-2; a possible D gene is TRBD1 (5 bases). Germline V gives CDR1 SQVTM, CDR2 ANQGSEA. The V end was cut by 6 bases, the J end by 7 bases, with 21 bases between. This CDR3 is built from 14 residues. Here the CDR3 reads CSVYTGTISTGYTF. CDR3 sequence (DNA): TGCAGCGTCTACACTGGGACTATTAGCACTGGCTACACCTTC.

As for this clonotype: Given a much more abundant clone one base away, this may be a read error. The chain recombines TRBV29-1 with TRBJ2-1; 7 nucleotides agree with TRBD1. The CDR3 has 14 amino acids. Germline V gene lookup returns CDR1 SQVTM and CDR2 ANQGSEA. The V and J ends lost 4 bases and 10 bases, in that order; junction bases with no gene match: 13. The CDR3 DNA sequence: TGCAGCGTTGTATGGTTAAGGGGGCTGGGCGAGCAGTTCTTC. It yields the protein CSVVWLRGLGEQFF.

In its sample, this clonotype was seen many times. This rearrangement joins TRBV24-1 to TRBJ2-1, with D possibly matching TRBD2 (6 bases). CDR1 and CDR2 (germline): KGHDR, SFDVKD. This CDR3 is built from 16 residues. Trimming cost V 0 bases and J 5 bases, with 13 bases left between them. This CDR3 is CATSDLGSGRNNEQFF. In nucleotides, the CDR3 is TGTGCCACCAGTGATTTGGGCAGCGGGCGGAACAATGAGCAGTTCTTC.

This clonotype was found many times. In nucleotides, the CDR3 is TGCAGTGCTAGCGTAGGGGCTGGAAACACCATATATTTT. Protein sequence: CSASVGAGNTIYF. This rearrangement joins TRBV20-1 to TRBJ1-3; D possibly corresponds to TRBD1 (5 bases). The V gene's germline CDR1 is DFQATT and CDR2 SNEGSKA (reference sequence). V was clipped by 3 bases and J by 2 bases, with 8 bases between them. CDR3 length: 13 residues.

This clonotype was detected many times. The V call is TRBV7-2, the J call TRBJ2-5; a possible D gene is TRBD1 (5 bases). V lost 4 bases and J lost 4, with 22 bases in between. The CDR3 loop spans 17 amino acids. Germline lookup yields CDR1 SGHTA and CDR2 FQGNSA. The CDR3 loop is CASSSPGARVLGETQYF. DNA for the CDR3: TGTGCCAGCAGCTCACCCGGAGCCAGGGTTCTCGGAGAGACCCAGTACTTC.

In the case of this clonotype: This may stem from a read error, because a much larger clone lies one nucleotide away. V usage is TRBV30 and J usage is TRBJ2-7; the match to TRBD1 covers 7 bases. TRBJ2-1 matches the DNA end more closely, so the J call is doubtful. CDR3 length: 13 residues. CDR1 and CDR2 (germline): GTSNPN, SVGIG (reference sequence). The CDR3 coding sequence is TGTGCCTGGGCACCGACAGGGAACTACGAGCAGTTCTTC. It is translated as CAWAPTGNYEQFF.

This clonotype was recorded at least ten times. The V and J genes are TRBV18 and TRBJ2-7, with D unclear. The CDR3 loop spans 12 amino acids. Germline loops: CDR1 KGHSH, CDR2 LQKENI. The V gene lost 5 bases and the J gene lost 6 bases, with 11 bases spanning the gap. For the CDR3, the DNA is TGTGCCAGCTCATCCGTCGTTCCCGAGCAGTACTTC. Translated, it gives CASSSVVPEQYF.

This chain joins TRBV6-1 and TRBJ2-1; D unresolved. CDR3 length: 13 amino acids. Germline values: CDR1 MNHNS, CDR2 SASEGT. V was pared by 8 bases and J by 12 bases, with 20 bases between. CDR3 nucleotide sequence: TGTGCCAGCTCGGGCATAAATAAGGGTGGGCAGTTCTTC. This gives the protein CASSGINKGGQFF.

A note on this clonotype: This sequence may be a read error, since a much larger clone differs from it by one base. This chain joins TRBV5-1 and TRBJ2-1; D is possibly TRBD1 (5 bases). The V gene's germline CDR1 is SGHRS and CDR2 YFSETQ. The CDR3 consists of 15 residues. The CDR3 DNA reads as TGCGCCAGCAGCAAAGGACACCCTTCCTACAATGAGCAGCTCTTC. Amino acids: CASSKGHPSYNEQLF.

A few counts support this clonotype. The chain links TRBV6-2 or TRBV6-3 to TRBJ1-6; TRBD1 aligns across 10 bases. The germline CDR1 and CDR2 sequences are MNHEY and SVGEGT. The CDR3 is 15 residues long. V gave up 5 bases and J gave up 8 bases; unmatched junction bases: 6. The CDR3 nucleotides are TGTGCCAGCAGTGAGACAGGGGGCCGGGATTCACCCCTCCACTTT. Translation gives CASSETGGRDSPLHF.

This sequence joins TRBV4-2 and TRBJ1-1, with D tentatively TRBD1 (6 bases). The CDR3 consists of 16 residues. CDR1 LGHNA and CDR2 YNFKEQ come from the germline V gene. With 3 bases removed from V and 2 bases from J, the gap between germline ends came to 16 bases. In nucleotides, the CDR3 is TGTGCCAGCAGCCAGCCTCAACAGGGAGCCAACACTGAAGCTTTCTTT. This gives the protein CASSQPQQGANTEAFF.

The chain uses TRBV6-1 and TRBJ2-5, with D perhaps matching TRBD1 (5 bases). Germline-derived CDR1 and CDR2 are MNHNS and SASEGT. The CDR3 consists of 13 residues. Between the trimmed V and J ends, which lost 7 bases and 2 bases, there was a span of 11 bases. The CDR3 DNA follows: TGTGCCAGCAATAGGGGCCTTCAAGAGACCCAGTACTTC. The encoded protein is CASNRGLQETQYF.